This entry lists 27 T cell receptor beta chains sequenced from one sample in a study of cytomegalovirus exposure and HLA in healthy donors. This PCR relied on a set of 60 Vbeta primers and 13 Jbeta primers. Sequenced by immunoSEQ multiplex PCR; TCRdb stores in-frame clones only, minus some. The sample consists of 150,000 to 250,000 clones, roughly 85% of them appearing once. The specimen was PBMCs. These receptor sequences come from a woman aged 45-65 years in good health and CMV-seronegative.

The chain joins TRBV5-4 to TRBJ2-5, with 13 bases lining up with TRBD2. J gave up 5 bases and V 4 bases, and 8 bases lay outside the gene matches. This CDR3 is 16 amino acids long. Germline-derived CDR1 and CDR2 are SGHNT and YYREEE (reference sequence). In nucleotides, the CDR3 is TGTGCCAGCAGCCAAGGGACTAGCGGGGCTGAGGAGACCCAGTACTTC. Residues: CASSQGTSGAEETQYF.

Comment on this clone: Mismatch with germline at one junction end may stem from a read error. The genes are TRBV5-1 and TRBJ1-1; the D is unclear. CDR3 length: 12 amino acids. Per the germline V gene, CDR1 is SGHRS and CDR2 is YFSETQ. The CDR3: CASSLVSGEAFF. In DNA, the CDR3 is TGTGCCAGCAGCTTGGTCTCTGGCGAAGCTTTCTTT.

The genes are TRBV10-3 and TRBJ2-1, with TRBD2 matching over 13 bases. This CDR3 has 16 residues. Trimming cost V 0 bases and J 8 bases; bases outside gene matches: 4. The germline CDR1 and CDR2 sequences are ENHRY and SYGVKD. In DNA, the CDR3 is TGTGCCATCAGTGAGTCTATACTAGCGGGAGGGGATGAGCAGTTCTTC. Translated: CAISESILAGGDEQFF.

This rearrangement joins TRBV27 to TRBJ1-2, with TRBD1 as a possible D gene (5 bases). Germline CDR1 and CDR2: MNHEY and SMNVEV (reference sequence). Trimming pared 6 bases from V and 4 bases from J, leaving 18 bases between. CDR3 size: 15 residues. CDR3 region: CASSGGVGGGYGYTF. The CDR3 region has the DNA TGTGCCAGCAGCGGAGGTGTGGGGGGGGGCTATGGCTACACCTTC.

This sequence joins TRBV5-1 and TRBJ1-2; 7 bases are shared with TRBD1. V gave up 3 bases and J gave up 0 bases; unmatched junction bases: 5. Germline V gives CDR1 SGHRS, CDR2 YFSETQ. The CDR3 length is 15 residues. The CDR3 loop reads CASSWGTAPNYGYTF. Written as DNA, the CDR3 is TGCGCCAGCAGCTGGGGGACAGCCCCTAACTATGGCTACACCTTC. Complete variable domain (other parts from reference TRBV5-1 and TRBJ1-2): KAGVTQTPRYLIKTRGQQVTLSCSPISGHRSVSWYQQTPGQGLQFLFEYFSETQRNKGNFPGRFSGRQFSNSRSEMNVSTLELGDSALYLCASSWGTAPNYGYTFGSGTRLTVV.

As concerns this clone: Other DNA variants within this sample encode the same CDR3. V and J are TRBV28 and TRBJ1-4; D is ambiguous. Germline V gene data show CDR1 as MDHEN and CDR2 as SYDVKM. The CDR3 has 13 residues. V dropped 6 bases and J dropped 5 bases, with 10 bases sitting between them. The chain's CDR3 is CASSLGGNEKLFF. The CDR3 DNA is TGTGCCAGCAGCCTAGGCGGGAATGAAAAACTGTTTTTT.

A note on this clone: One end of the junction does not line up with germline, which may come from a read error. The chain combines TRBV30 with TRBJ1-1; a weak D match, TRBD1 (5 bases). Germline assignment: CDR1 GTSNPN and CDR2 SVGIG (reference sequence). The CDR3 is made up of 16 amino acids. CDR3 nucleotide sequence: TGTGCCCGGAGCGGGGGAGAACGAGGGGAGAACACTGAAGCTTTCTTT. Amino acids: CARSGGERGENTEAFF.

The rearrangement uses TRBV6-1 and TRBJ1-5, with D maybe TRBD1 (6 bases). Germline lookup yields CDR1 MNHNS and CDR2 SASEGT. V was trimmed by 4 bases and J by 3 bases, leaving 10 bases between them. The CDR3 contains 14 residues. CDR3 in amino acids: CASSVGQTNQPQHF. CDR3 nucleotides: TGTGCCAGCAGTGTCGGACAGACCAATCAGCCCCAGCATTTT.

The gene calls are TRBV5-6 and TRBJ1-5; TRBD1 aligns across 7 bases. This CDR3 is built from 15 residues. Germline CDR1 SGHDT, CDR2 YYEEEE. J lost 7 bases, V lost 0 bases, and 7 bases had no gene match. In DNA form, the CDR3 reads TGTGCCAGCAGCTTGGCACAGGGGCTCGGCCAGCCCCAGCATTTT. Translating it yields CASSLAQGLGQPQHF.

In DNA form, the CDR3 reads TGTGCCAGCAGCGTAGTGTCCTCCGGCTATGGCTACACCTTC. As protein: CASSVVSSGYGYTF. The chain carries TRBV9 and TRBJ1-2, with unresolved D. In germline, CDR1 is SGDLS, CDR2 YYNGEE. V lost 0 bases and J lost 4, with 10 bases in between. The CDR3 is made up of 14 amino acids. The full variable domain, with the rest looked up from reference TRBV9 and TRBJ1-2, is DSGVTQTPKHLITATGQRVTLRCSPRSGDLSVYWYQQSLDQGLQFLIQYYNGEERAKGNILERFSAQQFPDLHSELNLSSLELGDSALYFCASSVVSSGYGYTFGSGTRLTVV.

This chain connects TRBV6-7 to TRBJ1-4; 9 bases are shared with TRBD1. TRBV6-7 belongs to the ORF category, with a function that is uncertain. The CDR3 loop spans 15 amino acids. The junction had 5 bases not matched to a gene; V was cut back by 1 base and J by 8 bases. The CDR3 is CASSYLTGGREKLFF. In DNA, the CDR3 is TGTGCCAGCAGTTACTTGACAGGGGGTAGAGAAAAACTGTTTTTT.

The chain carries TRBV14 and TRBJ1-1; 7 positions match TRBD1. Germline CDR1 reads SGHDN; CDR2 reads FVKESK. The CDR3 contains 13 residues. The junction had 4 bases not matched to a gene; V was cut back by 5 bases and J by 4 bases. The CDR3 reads CASSFTGVTEAFF. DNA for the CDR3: TGTGCCAGCAGCTTTACAGGGGTCACTGAAGCTTTCTTT. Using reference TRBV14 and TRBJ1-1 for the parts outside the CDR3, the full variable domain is EAGVTQFPSHSVIEKGQTVTLRCDPISGHDNLYWYRRVMGKEIKFLLHFVKESKQDESGMPNNRFLAERTGGTYSTLKVQPAELEDSGVYFCASSFTGVTEAFFGQGTRLTVV.

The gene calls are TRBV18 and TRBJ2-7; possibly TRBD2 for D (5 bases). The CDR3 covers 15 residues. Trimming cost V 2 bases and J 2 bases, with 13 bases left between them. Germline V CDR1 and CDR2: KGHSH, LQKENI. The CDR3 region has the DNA TGTGCCAGCTCACCAAGTGTGGGGAGCCCCTACGAGCAGTACTTC. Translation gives CASSPSVGSPYEQYF.

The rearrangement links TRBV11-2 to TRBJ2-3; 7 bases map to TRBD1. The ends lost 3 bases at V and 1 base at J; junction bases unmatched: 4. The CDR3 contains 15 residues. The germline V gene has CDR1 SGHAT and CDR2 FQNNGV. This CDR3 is CASSFRTGGTDTQYF. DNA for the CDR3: TGTGCCAGCAGCTTCCGAACAGGGGGCACAGATACGCAGTATTTT.

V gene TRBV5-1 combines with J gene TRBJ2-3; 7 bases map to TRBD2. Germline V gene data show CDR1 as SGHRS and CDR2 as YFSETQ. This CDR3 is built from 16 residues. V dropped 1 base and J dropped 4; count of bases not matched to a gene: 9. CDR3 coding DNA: TGCGCCAGCAGCTTGAACAGCGGGATTCTCGCAGATACGCAGTATTTT. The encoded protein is CASSLNSGILADTQYF.

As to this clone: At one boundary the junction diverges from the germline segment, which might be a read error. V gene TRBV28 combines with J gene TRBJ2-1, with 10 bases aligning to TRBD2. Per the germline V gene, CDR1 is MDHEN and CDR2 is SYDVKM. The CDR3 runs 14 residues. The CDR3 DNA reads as TGTGCCAGCAGTTTAGGCTCTAGCGGGGGCCGGTCGGTCTTC. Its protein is CASSLGSSGGRSVF.

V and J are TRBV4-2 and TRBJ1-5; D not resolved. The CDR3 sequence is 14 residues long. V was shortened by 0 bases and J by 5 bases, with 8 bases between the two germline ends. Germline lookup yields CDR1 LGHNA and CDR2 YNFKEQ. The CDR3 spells CASSQDGFDQPQHF. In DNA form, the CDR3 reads TGTGCCAGCAGCCAAGACGGGTTTGATCAGCCCCAGCATTTT.

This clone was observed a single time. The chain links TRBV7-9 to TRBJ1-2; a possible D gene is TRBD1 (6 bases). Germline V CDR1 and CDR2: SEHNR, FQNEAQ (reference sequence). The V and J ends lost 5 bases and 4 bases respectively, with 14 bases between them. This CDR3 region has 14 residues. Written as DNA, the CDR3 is TGTGCCAGCAGCCAGCGGACAGCGACCTATGGCTACACCTTC. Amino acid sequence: CASSQRTATYGYTF.

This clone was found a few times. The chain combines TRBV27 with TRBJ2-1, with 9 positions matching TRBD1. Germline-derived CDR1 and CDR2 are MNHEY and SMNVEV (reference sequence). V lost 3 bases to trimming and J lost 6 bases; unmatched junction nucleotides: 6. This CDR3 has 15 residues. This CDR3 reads CASSFRLTGGNEQFF. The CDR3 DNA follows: TGTGCCAGCAGTTTTAGGCTGACAGGGGGCAATGAGCAGTTCTTC.

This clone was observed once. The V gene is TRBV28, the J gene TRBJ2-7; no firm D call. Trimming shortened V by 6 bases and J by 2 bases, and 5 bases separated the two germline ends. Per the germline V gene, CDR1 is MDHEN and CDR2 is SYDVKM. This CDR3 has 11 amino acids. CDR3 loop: CASSYTYEQYF. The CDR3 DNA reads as TGTGCCAGCAGCTATACCTACGAGCAGTACTTC.

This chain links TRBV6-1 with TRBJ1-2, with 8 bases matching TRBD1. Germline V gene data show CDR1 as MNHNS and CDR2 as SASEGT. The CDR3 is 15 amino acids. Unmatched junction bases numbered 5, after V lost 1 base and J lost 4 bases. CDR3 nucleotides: TGTGCCAGCAGTGAAGGGACAGGGAGTAGCTATGGCTACACCTTC. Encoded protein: CASSEGTGSSYGYTF.

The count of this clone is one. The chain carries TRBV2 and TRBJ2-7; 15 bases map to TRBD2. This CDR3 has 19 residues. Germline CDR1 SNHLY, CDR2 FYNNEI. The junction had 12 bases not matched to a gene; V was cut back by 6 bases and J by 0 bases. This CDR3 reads CASRVGTSGRRGSSYEQYF. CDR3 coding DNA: TGTGCCAGCAGGGTAGGGACTAGCGGGAGGCGTGGAAGCTCCTACGAGCAGTACTTC. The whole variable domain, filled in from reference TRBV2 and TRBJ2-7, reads EPEVTQTPSHQVTQMGQEVILRCVPISNHLYFYWYRQILGQKVEFLVSFYNNEISEKSEIFDDQFSVERPDGSNFTLKIRSTKLEDSAMYFCASRVGTSGRRGSSYEQYFGPGTRLTVT.

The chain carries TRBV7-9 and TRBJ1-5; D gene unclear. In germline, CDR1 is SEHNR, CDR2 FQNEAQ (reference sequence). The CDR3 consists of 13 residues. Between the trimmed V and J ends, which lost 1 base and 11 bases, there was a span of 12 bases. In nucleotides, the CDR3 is TGTGCCAGCAGCTTAGATCTGAGAGGAGCCCAGCATTTT. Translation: CASSLDLRGAQHF.

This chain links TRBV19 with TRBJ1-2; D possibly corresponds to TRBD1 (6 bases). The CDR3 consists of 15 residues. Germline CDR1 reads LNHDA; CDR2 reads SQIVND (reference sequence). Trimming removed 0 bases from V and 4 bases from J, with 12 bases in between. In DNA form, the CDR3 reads TGTGCCAGTAGTATAGATGGGACACCCAGCTATGGCTACACCTTC. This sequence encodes CASSIDGTPSYGYTF.

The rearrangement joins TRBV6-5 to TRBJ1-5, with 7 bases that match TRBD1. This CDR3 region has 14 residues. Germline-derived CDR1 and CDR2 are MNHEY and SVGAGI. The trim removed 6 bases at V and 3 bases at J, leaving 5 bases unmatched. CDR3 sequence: CASRSTGNNQPQHF. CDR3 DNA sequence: TGTGCCAGCAGATCGACAGGGAACAATCAGCCCCAGCATTTT.

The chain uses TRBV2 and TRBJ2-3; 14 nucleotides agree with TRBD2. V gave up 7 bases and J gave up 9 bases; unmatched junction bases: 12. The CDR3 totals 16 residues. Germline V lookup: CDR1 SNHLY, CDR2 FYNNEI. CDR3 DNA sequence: TGTGCCAGCATCGCCGAACCGGGACTAGCGGGAGTGACGCAGTATTTT. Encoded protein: CASIAEPGLAGVTQYF.

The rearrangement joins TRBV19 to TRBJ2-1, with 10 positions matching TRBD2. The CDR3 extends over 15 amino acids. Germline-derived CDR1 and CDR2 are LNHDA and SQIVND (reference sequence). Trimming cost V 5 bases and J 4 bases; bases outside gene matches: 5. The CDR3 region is CASSLTSGLYNEQFF. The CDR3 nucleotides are TGTGCCAGTAGTCTGACTAGCGGGCTTTACAATGAGCAGTTCTTC. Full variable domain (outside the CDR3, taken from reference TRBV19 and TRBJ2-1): DGGITQSPKYLFRKEGQNVTLSCEQNLNHDAMYWYRQDPGQGLRLIYYSQIVNDFQKGDIAEGYSVSREKKESFPLTVTSAQKNPTAFYLCASSLTSGLYNEQFFGPGTRLTVL.